The 10 T cell receptor beta chains given below trace back to one sample, sequenced in a study of CD8 T cells in ankylosing spondylitis. Each CDR3 protein is one row after TCRdb ran MiXCR on the 5' RACE reads. The sample consists of 160,000 or so distinct CDR3 sequences, just over 9.5% of them appearing once. The sequenced sample consisted of blood, either unsorted or a sorted T cell fraction (not recorded which). The receptor set was obtained from a female donor with ankylosing spondylitis or in good health (not recorded which).

The chain carries TRBV9 and TRBJ2-1; no clear D. V lost 0 bases and J lost 6, with 10 bases in between. The CDR3 totals 14 residues. From germline, CDR1 is SGDLS and CDR2 YYNGEE. For the CDR3, the DNA is TGTGCCAGCAGCGTAGTTAGTTTGGGCAATGAGCAGTTCTTC. Encoded protein: CASSVVSLGNEQFF.

Comment on this clonotype: This may arise from a read error, as a much more abundant clone is one base away. V is TRBV9 and J is TRBJ2-5; 7 nucleotides match TRBD1. The length of the CDR3 is 14 residues. Germline CDR1 SGDLS, CDR2 YYNGEE. The CDR3 loop is CAGSVAGGMETQYF. CDR3 DNA sequence: TGTGCCGGCAGCGTAGCAGGGGGAATGGAGACCCAGTACTTC.

This clonotype has more than one count but fewer than ten. The rearrangement joins TRBV10-3 to TRBJ2-1; the D is unclear. The V end lost 2 bases, the J end lost 0 bases, and 11 bases lay between the germline ends. Germline CDR1 ENHRY, CDR2 SYGVKD. The CDR3 is made up of 16 amino acids. This CDR3 is CAISEVVQSSYNEQFF. The CDR3 coding sequence is TGTGCCATCAGTGAGGTTGTCCAGAGCTCCTACAATGAGCAGTTCTTC.

This clonotype was picked up a small number of times. The chain combines TRBV28 with TRBJ2-3, with no clear D. The germline gives CDR1 MDHEN, CDR2 SYDVKM. The CDR3 sequence is 14 residues long. With 5 bases removed from V and 4 bases from J, the gap between germline ends came to 13 bases. The CDR3: CASSHQSDSDTQYF. The DNA of the CDR3 is TGTGCCAGCAGTCACCAATCTGACTCAGATACGCAGTATTTT.

As regards this clonotype: This may be a read error, as it is one base from a much larger clone. J is TRBJ2-1 and V is TRBV9; the D is unclear. The germline V and J ends were trimmed by 3 bases and 8 bases, with 12 bases remaining between them. The CDR3 has 13 residues. Per the germline V gene, CDR1 is SGDLS and CDR2 is YYNGEE. CDR3 coding DNA: TGTGCCAGCAGCGCCGGACCGGGTTATGAGCAGTTCTTC. Translating it yields CASSAGPGYEQFF.

This clonotype has more than one count but fewer than ten. The V call is TRBV20-1, the J call TRBJ2-7; D remains unclear. Trimming pared 7 bases from V and 3 bases from J, leaving 19 bases between. The CDR3 has 14 amino acids. Germline assignment: CDR1 DFQATT and CDR2 SNEGSKA (reference sequence). In DNA form, the CDR3 reads TGCAGTGTGGCGGCCCGAGGAGTTCTCTACGAGCAGTACTTC. Translated, it gives CSVAARGVLYEQYF.

This clonotype came up a few times. This chain links TRBV9 with TRBJ2-5; D may be TRBD2 (6 bases). Deletions cut 3 bases from V and 2 bases from J, with 11 bases between. This CDR3 is built from 14 residues. Germline lookup yields CDR1 SGDLS and CDR2 YYNGEE. This chain's CDR3 is CASSAGTAQETQYF. In nucleotides, the CDR3 is TGTGCCAGCAGCGCGGGGACTGCTCAAGAGACCCAGTACTTC.

This clonotype was found many times. The rearrangement uses TRBV5-1 and TRBJ2-1; 12 bases align to TRBD2. The CDR3 has 15 residues. Germline assignment: CDR1 SGHRS and CDR2 YFSETQ. The V and J ends lost 4 bases and 6 bases, in that order; junction bases with no gene match: 5. The CDR3 sequence: CASSPLAGGVNEQFF. The CDR3 DNA sequence: TGCGCCAGCAGCCCACTAGCGGGAGGAGTCAATGAGCAGTTCTTC. The full variable domain, with the rest looked up from reference TRBV5-1 and TRBJ2-1, is KAGVTQTPRYLIKTRGQQVTLSCSPISGHRSVSWYQQTPGQGLQFLFEYFSETQRNKGNFPGRFSGRQFSNSRSEMNVSTLELGDSALYLCASSPLAGGVNEQFFGPGTRLTVL.

The rearrangement links TRBV20-1 to TRBJ2-7; TRBD1 is a possible D gene (5 bases). The CDR3 covers 11 residues. Germline values: CDR1 DFQATT, CDR2 SNEGSKA (reference sequence). Trimming pared 3 bases from V and 4 bases from J, leaving 7 bases between. CDR3 sequence (DNA): TGCAGTGCTAGGGGGCTTTACGAGCAGTACTTC. The encoded protein is CSARGLYEQYF.

V gene TRBV20-1 combines with J gene TRBJ2-7; possibly TRBD2 for D (6 bases). The CDR3 spans 15 residues. The germline CDR1 and CDR2 sequences are DFQATT and SNEGSKA (reference sequence). The V end was cut by 1 base, the J end by 7 bases, with 20 bases between. The CDR3 here is CSARGRALRVGEQYF. The CDR3 nucleotides read TGCAGTGCTAGAGGGAGGGCCCTCCGAGTCGGGGAGCAGTACTTC.